This passage covers 30 T cell receptor beta chains from one sample sequenced in a study of a mutant IDH1 vaccine in newly diagnosed glioma. Sequencing was performed with immunoSEQ multiplex PCR; in TCRdb, only in-frame clones are kept and a portion is missing. The sample gives approximately 60,000 clones, roughly four fifths of which show up once; roughly 5% is in the top ten. The time point is: week 35, safety follow-up. In every dose of vaccine, 300 ug of mutant IDH1 20-mer peptide was given alongside topical imiquimod. No antigen has been identified for these receptors. The starting material was PBMCs, obtained from a glioma patient whose treatment included an IDH1 peptide vaccine. These receptor sequences come from a man in his fifties or sixties with glioma.

The chain recombines TRBV30 with TRBJ1-2, with 9 bases identical to TRBD1. Looked up from germline, CDR1 is GTSNPN and CDR2 is SVGIG (reference sequence). The CDR3 consists of 14 residues. The ends lost 0 bases at V and 4 bases at J; junction bases unmatched: 3. DNA for the CDR3: TGTGCCTGGAGTGTACAGGGGGCAACCTATGGCTACACCTTC. Translating it yields CAWSVQGATYGYTF.

V gene TRBV4-1 combines with J gene TRBJ1-4; the D gene is possibly TRBD1 (5 bases). The V gene lost 4 bases and the J gene lost 5 bases, with 14 bases spanning the gap. The germline V gene has CDR1 MGHRA and CDR2 YSYEKL. CDR3 length equals 15 residues. The CDR3 region is CASSPLGAENEKLFF. CDR3 coding DNA: TGCGCCAGCAGCCCATTAGGGGCGGAAAATGAAAAACTGTTTTTT.

The rearrangement uses TRBV2 and TRBJ2-7; 10 nucleotides match TRBD1. The CDR3 length is 14 residues. J gave up 3 bases and V 5 bases, and 4 bases lay outside the gene matches. The germline V gene has CDR1 SNHLY and CDR2 FYNNEI. In DNA form, the CDR3 reads TGTGCCAGCAGTAAGTGGGACAGGGGCTACGAGCAGTACTTC. Translated: CASSKWDRGYEQYF.

This clone was detected only a few times. The chain links TRBV30 to TRBJ1-1; D remains unclear. The CDR3 is 13 residues long. Germline CDR1 reads GTSNPN; CDR2 reads SVGIG (reference sequence). The V and J ends lost 1 base and 1 base respectively, with 7 bases between them. Here the CDR3 DNA reads TGTGCCTGGAGTGGCCAGAGGAACACTGAAGCTTTCTTT. Residues: CAWSGQRNTEAFF.

This chain uses TRBV7-9 with TRBJ1-2, with D perhaps TRBD1 (6 bases). This CDR3 is built from 14 residues. Trimming stripped 1 base from V and 3 bases from J, with 9 bases between. Germline V gene sequence: CDR1 SEHNR, CDR2 FQNEAQ (reference sequence). CDR3 DNA sequence: TGTGCCAGCAGCTTAGGAGAGGGGGACTATGGCTACACCTTC. Its translation is CASSLGEGDYGYTF. The whole variable domain, remainder taken from reference TRBV7-9 and TRBJ1-2, is DTGVSQNPRHKITKRGQNVTFRCDPISEHNRLYWYRQTLGQGPEFLTYFQNEAQLEKSRLLSDRFSAERPKGSFSTLEIQRTEQGDSAMYLCASSLGEGDYGYTFGSGTRLTVV.

The rearrangement links TRBV2 to TRBJ2-3; 7 positions agree with TRBD2. V lost 9 bases to trimming and J lost 5 bases; unmatched junction nucleotides: 5. The CDR3 contains 12 residues. CDR1 SNHLY and CDR2 FYNNEI come from the germline V gene. In DNA form, the CDR3 reads TGTGCCAGTGGGGGGGTAGGAGATACGCAGTATTTT. Translation gives CASGGVGDTQYF.

CDR3 nucleotides: TGCAGCGTTGTAACAAACTATGGCTACACCTTC. This translates into CSVVTNYGYTF. The chain is built from TRBV29-1 and TRBJ1-2; unclear D gene. Germline CDR1 reads SQVTM; CDR2 reads ANQGSEA. V was pared by 4 bases and J by 2 bases, with 5 bases between. The CDR3 has 11 residues. Using reference TRBV29-1 and TRBJ1-2 for the parts outside the CDR3, the full variable domain is SAVISQKPSRDICQRGTSLTIQCQVDSQVTMMFWYRQQPGQSLTLIATANQGSEATYESGFVIDKFPISRPNLTFSTLTVSNMSPEDSSIYLCSVVTNYGYTFGSGTRLTVV.

J is TRBJ1-6 and V is TRBV30; D ambiguous. The V end was cut by 2 bases, the J end by 2 bases, with 10 bases between. The CDR3 sequence is 15 residues long. CDR1 is GTSNPN, CDR2 SVGIG, per germline (reference sequence). DNA for the CDR3: TGTGCCTGGAGTAGGCCGGAGACCTATAATTCACCCCTCCACTTT. Translating gives CAWSRPETYNSPLHF.

The chain uses TRBV27 and TRBJ1-4; D call uncertain. The CDR3 loop spans 14 amino acids. Between the trimmed V and J ends, which lost 6 bases and 4 bases, there was a span of 12 bases. CDR1 is MNHEY, CDR2 SMNVEV, per germline (reference sequence). The CDR3 protein is CASRRNTGNEKLFF. CDR3 sequence (DNA): TGTGCCAGCAGGCGGAACACTGGTAATGAAAAACTGTTTTTT.

The chain recombines TRBV27 with TRBJ2-2, with a tentative D call TRBD1 (6 bases). The V gene lost 6 bases and the J gene lost 0 bases, with 23 bases spanning the gap. The CDR3 covers 19 residues. Germline V gene data show CDR1 as MNHEY and CDR2 as SMNVEV (reference sequence). CDR3: CASSHPPLTGGANTGELFF. The CDR3 nucleotides read TGTGCCAGCAGCCATCCCCCGCTGACAGGTGGGGCGAACACCGGGGAGCTGTTTTTT.

The V gene is TRBV5-6, the J gene TRBJ2-5, with no clear D. The V and J ends lost 5 bases and 0 bases respectively, with 2 bases between them. The germline V gene encodes CDR1 SGHDT and CDR2 YYEEEE. The CDR3 has 11 residues. The CDR3 nucleotides are TGTGCCAGCAGATACCAAGAGACCCAGTACTTC. It translates to CASRYQETQYF. The complete variable domain, with remaining parts taken from reference TRBV5-6 and TRBJ2-5, reads DAGVTQSPTHLIKTRGQQVTLRCSPKSGHDTVSWYQQALGQGPQFIFQYYEEEERQRGNFPDRFSGHQFPNYSSELNVNALLLGDSALYLCASRYQETQYFGPGTRLLVL.

The V gene is TRBV6-1, the J gene TRBJ1-5, with D uncertain. Trimming removed 4 bases from V and 3 bases from J, with 13 bases in between. The germline gives CDR1 MNHNS, CDR2 SASEGT. CDR3 length: 15 residues. DNA for the CDR3: TGTGCCAGCAGTGCCCCTGGACCTTTCAATCAGCCCCAGCATTTT. This gives the protein CASSAPGPFNQPQHF.

V is TRBV25-1 and J is TRBJ2-1, with 14 bases matching TRBD2. Per germline, CDR1 MGHDK and CDR2 SYGVNS. V shed 3 bases, J shed 4 bases, and the junction held 8 bases outside the gene matches. CDR3 length: 18 amino acids. The CDR3, as DNA: TGTGCCAGCAGTGAGTGGACTAGCGGGGGGACGGAGTACAATGAGCAGTTCTTC. Translating it yields CASSEWTSGGTEYNEQFF. Full variable domain (outside the CDR3, taken from reference TRBV25-1 and TRBJ2-1): EADIYQTPRYLVIGTGKKITLECSQTMGHDKMYWYQQDPGMELHLIHYSYGVNSTEKGDLSSESTVSRIRTEHFPLTLESARPSHTSQYLCASSEWTSGGTEYNEQFFGPGTRLTVL.

The chain has TRBV7-8 and TRBJ2-7; TRBD2 aligns across 7 bases. Losses at the gene ends were 6 bases for V and 7 bases for J; bases not matched to a gene: 3. The CDR3 loop spans 11 amino acids. Germline lookup yields CDR1 SGHVS and CDR2 FQNEAQ. CDR3 sequence reads: CASSFSGEQYF. CDR3 coding DNA: TGTGCCAGCAGTTTTAGCGGGGAGCAGTACTTC.

This clone was detected once. This rearrangement joins TRBV18 to TRBJ1-2, with TRBD1 as a possible D gene (5 bases). The CDR3 is made up of 14 amino acids. Germline lookup yields CDR1 KGHSH and CDR2 LQKENI. Trimming removed 8 bases at V and 7 bases at J, with 20 bases between. The CDR3 region is CASTTRGLEGGYTF. For the CDR3, the DNA is TGTGCCAGCACAACCCGGGGCTTAGAGGGTGGCTACACCTTC.

This clone was seen a handful of times. V and J are TRBV7-2 and TRBJ2-3, with D tentatively TRBD1 (5 bases). V was clipped by 3 bases and J by 1 base, with 8 bases between them. CDR1 SGHTA and CDR2 FQGNSA come from the germline V gene. This CDR3 comprises 14 residues. This CDR3 reads CASSFLQGTDTQYF. DNA for the CDR3: TGTGCCAGCAGCTTTTTACAGGGCACAGATACGCAGTATTTT.

The rearrangement uses TRBV19 and TRBJ1-5; D unclear. The CDR3 is made up of 15 amino acids. Germline V gives CDR1 LNHDA, CDR2 SQIVND (reference sequence). Trimming stripped 3 bases from V and 3 bases from J, with 12 bases between. Written as DNA, the CDR3 is TGTGCCAGTAGTATGGGAGCTGGTTTCAATCAGCCCCAGCATTTT. This sequence encodes CASSMGAGFNQPQHF. Full variable domain (outside the CDR3, taken from reference TRBV19 and TRBJ1-5): DGGITQSPKYLFRKEGQNVTLSCEQNLNHDAMYWYRQDPGQGLRLIYYSQIVNDFQKGDIAEGYSVSREKKESFPLTVTSAQKNPTAFYLCASSMGAGFNQPQHFGDGTRLSIL.

The J gene is TRBJ2-7, the V gene TRBV5-8, with 12 bases lining up with TRBD1. V was pared by 7 bases and J by 5 bases, with 4 bases of the junction left unmatched. Germline V gives CDR1 SGHTS, CDR2 YDEGEE. The CDR3 is made up of 13 amino acids. CDR3: CASRDRGRDEQYF. CDR3 DNA sequence: TGTGCCAGCCGGGACAGGGGGCGCGACGAGCAGTACTTC. The whole variable domain, filled in from reference TRBV5-8 and TRBJ2-7, reads EAGVTQSPTHLIKTRGQQATLRCSPISGHTSVYWYQQALGLGLQFLLWYDEGEERNRGNFPPRFSGRQFPNYSSELNVNALELEDSALYLCASRDRGRDEQYFGPGTRLTVT.

The chain is built from TRBV5-5 and TRBJ2-1; D is uncertain. There are 11 residues in the CDR3. Deletions cut 0 bases from V and 6 bases from J, with 1 base between. From germline, CDR1 is SGHKS and CDR2 YYEKEE (reference sequence). The CDR3 DNA reads TGTGCCAGCAGCTTGGCCAATGAGCAGTTCTTC. It specifies CASSLANEQFF.

This clone was seen just once. The chain couples TRBV30 to TRBJ1-3; no reliable D call. The germline V gene encodes CDR1 GTSNPN and CDR2 SVGIG (reference sequence). The length of the CDR3 is 15 residues. With 1 base removed from V and 0 bases from J, the gap between germline ends came to 10 bases. The CDR3 DNA reads TGTGCCTGGAGTGAAGGATCAAACTCTGGAAACACCATATATTTT. Amino acid sequence: CAWSEGSNSGNTIYF. The whole variable domain, remainder taken from reference TRBV30 and TRBJ1-3, is SQTIHQWPATLVQPVGSPLSLECTVEGTSNPNLYWYRQAAGRGLQLLFYSVGIGQISSEVPQNLSASRPQDRQFILSSKKLLLSDSGFYLCAWSEGSNSGNTIYFGEGSWLTVV.

This sequence joins TRBV2 and TRBJ1-2; the D is unclear. This CDR3 has 12 residues. Germline lookup yields CDR1 SNHLY and CDR2 FYNNEI. Trimming took 6 bases from V and 8 from J, leaving 13 bases between them. For the CDR3, the DNA is TGTGCCAGCAGCGACATTGGCGGAGGCTACACCTTC. As protein: CASSDIGGGYTF.

V usage is TRBV9 and J usage is TRBJ2-2; TRBD1 aligns across 9 bases. Germline V gene lookup returns CDR1 SGDLS and CDR2 YYNGEE. The ends lost 6 bases at V and 3 bases at J; junction bases unmatched: 3. The CDR3 loop spans 14 amino acids. The CDR3 loop is CASTGQGDTGELFF. DNA for the CDR3: TGTGCCAGCACGGGACAGGGCGACACCGGGGAGCTGTTTTTT.

V usage is TRBV5-4 and J usage is TRBJ2-3; D may be TRBD1 (6 bases). The CDR3 is 14 residues long. Trimming shortened V by 4 bases and J by 0 bases, and 9 bases separated the two germline ends. Germline V gene data show CDR1 as SGHNT and CDR2 as YYREEE (reference sequence). The CDR3 reads CASSRGQSTDTQYF. DNA for the CDR3: TGTGCCAGCAGCAGAGGACAGAGCACAGATACGCAGTATTTT.

The genes are TRBV5-6 and TRBJ1-5; D not certain. The V and J ends lost 4 bases and 1 base respectively, with 15 bases between them. CDR1 is SGHDT, CDR2 YYEEEE, per germline. The CDR3 loop spans 16 amino acids. The CDR3 coding sequence is TGTGCCAGCAGCCGTGGTCAGACCTTGAGCAATCAGCCCCAGCATTTT. This sequence encodes CASSRGQTLSNQPQHF. The whole variable domain, filled in from reference TRBV5-6 and TRBJ1-5, reads DAGVTQSPTHLIKTRGQQVTLRCSPKSGHDTVSWYQQALGQGPQFIFQYYEEEERQRGNFPDRFSGHQFPNYSSELNVNALLLGDSALYLCASSRGQTLSNQPQHFGDGTRLSIL.

The CDR3 sequence: CASRQGTDTQYF. The CDR3 region has the DNA TGTGCCAGCAGGCAGGGAACAGATACGCAGTATTTT. The chain employs TRBV25-1 and TRBJ2-3; D might be TRBD1 (5 bases). From germline, CDR1 is MGHDK and CDR2 SYGVNS. The CDR3 consists of 12 residues. Trimming took off 6 bases at V and 3 bases at J, with 7 bases between the two ends.

There are a few counts of this clone. This chain uses TRBV2 with TRBJ2-7; D possibly uses TRBD1 or TRBD2 (5 bases each). CDR1 SNHLY and CDR2 FYNNEI come from the germline V gene. The V gene lost 4 bases and the J gene lost 1 base, with 5 bases spanning the gap. CDR3 length: 12 amino acids. The CDR3 nucleotides read TGTGCCAGCAGTGGGGGGTCCTACGAGCAGTACTTC. Translated: CASSGGSYEQYF.

The V gene is TRBV21-1, the J gene TRBJ1-2. TRBV21-1 is termed a pseudogene. The CDR3 is 15 amino acids. CDR3 sequence (DNA): TGTGCCAGCAGCAAAGGTTTAGGGAAGTTGAATGGCTACACCTTC. It encodes CASSKGLGKLNGYTF.

The genes are TRBV7-9 and TRBJ1-3; D gene uncertain. The CDR3 runs 13 residues. Germline lookup yields CDR1 SEHNR and CDR2 FQNEAQ (reference sequence). V was trimmed by 5 bases and J by 4 bases, leaving 9 bases between them. CDR3 protein: CASSQLAGNTIYF. In nucleotides, the CDR3 is TGTGCCAGCAGCCAGCTGGCCGGAAACACCATATATTTT.

This clone was detected only once. The rearrangement links TRBV6-5 to TRBJ2-1; D uncertain. V was clipped by 7 bases and J by 5 bases, with 9 bases between them. Germline lookup yields CDR1 MNHEY and CDR2 SVGAGI. The CDR3 totals 12 residues. The DNA of the CDR3 is TGTGCCAGCATCGGCAGAGACAATGAGCAGTTCTTC. As protein: CASIGRDNEQFF.

This clone came up a few times. The chain has TRBV7-9 and TRBJ2-5, with D tentatively TRBD1 (5 bases). The CDR3 covers 14 residues. With 4 bases removed from V and 4 bases from J, the gap between germline ends came to 13 bases. Germline V gene sequence: CDR1 SEHNR, CDR2 FQNEAQ (reference sequence). This CDR3 reads CASSSLGERETQYF. The DNA for the CDR3 is TGTGCCAGCAGCTCCTTAGGGGAACGAGAGACCCAGTACTTC.